Listed here are 8 T cell receptor beta chains from one sample, sequenced in a study of blood T cell repertoires in COVID-19 (TCRdb year 2020). Libraries were built with the immunoSEQ multiplex PCR assay. TCRdb carries this immuneACCESS record with in-frame sequences only. Its versions omit some clonotypes, under half of them owing to an unresolved V gene in the studies checked, with the rest unexplained. This sample has roughly 150,000 clones in its table, and 70% to 80% of those were observed once. The ten largest clones capture 15% to 20% of the sample. Sequenced input: PBMCs or T cells enriched from blood (not recorded which). These receptors were collected from a woman in her 70s in a cohort exposed to, infected with or recovered from COVID-19 (not recorded which).

J is TRBJ2-3 and V is TRBV10-3, with 7 bases identical to TRBD2. With V trimmed by 6 bases and J by 6 bases, 12 bases remained unmatched. The length of the CDR3 is 15 residues. Germline V gene sequence: CDR1 ENHRY, CDR2 SYGVKD. The CDR3 DNA reads as TGTGCCATCAGCCTGGCGGCGGGAGCGGAGGATACGCAGTATTTT. Translation gives CAISLAAGAEDTQYF.

This clone showed up just once. The J gene is TRBJ2-1, the V gene TRBV27; TRBD2 matches 9 bases. Germline CDR1 reads MNHEY; CDR2 reads SMNVEV (reference sequence). CDR3 length equals 18 residues. V lost 8 bases to trimming and J lost 7 bases; unmatched junction nucleotides: 21. As DNA, the CDR3 is TGTGCCAGCCCAGCAGTTTATTTAGCGGGGGCTAGCGGGAATGAGCAGTTCTTC. Amino acids: CASPAVYLAGASGNEQFF.

J is TRBJ2-1 and V is TRBV5-1, with 9 positions matching TRBD1. The J segment lost 1 base and the V segment lost 2 bases, leaving 4 bases of the junction unmatched. The CDR3 loop spans 16 amino acids. CDR1 is SGHRS and CDR2 is YFSETQ in the germline V gene. This CDR3 is CASSLSGTGSYNEQFF. CDR3 DNA: TGCGCCAGCAGCTTATCCGGGACAGGGTCCTACAATGAGCAGTTCTTC.

The chain uses TRBV6-5 and TRBJ1-1; 9 bases line up with TRBD1. V was pared by 0 bases and J by 8 bases, with 4 bases of the junction left unmatched. CDR1 is MNHEY and CDR2 is SVGAGI in the germline V gene. The CDR3 loop spans 14 amino acids. For the CDR3, the DNA is TGTGCCAGCAGTTACTCGGGACAGGGCCGAGAAGCTTTCTTT. It codes for CASSYSGQGREAFF.

The CDR3 is CASSLEGGRLTSPLHF. CDR3 coding DNA: TGTGCCAGCAGCTTAGAAGGTGGCAGGCTTACTTCACCCCTCCACTTT. This sequence joins TRBV7-6 and TRBJ1-6, with D hard to call. Trimming cost V 1 base and J 9 bases, with 16 bases left between them. The CDR3 spans 16 residues. Looked up from germline, CDR1 is SGHVS and CDR2 is FNYEAQ.

This chain uses TRBV9 with TRBJ1-2; D remains unclear. The CDR3 consists of 15 residues. Germline values: CDR1 SGDLS, CDR2 YYNGEE. Trimming pared 0 bases from V and 7 bases from J, leaving 16 bases between. The CDR3 nucleotides are TGTGCCAGCAGCGTAGCTACGGGAGTTAGTAGTGGCTACACCTTC. Its translation: CASSVATGVSSGYTF.

Concerning this clone: Additional DNA sequences in this sample encode the identical CDR3. The CDR3 DNA follows: TGTGCCAGCTCACTAGGGGGAGTCGACCAGCCCCAGCATTTT. Protein: CASSLGGVDQPQHF. The chain employs TRBV28 and TRBJ1-5; tentatively, D is TRBD1 (6 bases). The ends were cut back, 8 bases at V and 7 bases at J, with 18 bases in the middle. CDR3 size: 14 residues. CDR1 and CDR2 (germline): MDHEN, SYDVKM.

The chain uses TRBV5-1 and TRBJ2-4; unclear D gene. Per the germline V gene, CDR1 is SGHRS and CDR2 is YFSETQ. V was cut by 8 bases and J by 0 bases, with 12 bases left in between. The CDR3 consists of 14 residues. This CDR3 is CASSPSLAKNIQYF. The CDR3 DNA reads as TGCGCCAGTTCCCCCAGTCTAGCCAAAAACATTCAGTACTTC.